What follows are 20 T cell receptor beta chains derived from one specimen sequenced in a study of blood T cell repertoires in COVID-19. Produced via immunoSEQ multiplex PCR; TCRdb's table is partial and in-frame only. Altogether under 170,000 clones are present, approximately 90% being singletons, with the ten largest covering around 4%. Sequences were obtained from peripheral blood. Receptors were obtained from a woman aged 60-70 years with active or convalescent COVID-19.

DNA for the CDR3: TGTGCCAGCAGCTGGGGACAGGAGTCTAACTATGGCTACACCTTC. It is translated as CASSWGQESNYGYTF. The J gene is TRBJ1-2, the V gene TRBV5-4, with 8 positions matching TRBD1. Germline CDR1 SGHNT, CDR2 YYREEE (reference sequence). This CDR3 comprises 15 residues. Germline trimming cut 3 bases from V and 0 bases from J; bases unmatched to any gene: 4. Using reference TRBV5-4 and TRBJ1-2 for the parts outside the CDR3, the full variable domain is ETGVTQSPTHLIKTRGQQVTLRCSSQSGHNTVSWYQQALGQGPQFIFQYYREEENGRGNFPPRFSGLQFPNYSSELNVNALELDDSALYLCASSWGQESNYGYTFGSGTRLTVV.

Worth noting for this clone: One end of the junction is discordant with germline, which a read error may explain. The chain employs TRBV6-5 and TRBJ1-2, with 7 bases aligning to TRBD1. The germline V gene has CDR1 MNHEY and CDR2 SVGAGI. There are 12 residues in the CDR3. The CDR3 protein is CASSSRQGAASF. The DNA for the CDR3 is TGTGCCAGCAGTTCCCGACAGGGTGCCGCTTCGTTC.

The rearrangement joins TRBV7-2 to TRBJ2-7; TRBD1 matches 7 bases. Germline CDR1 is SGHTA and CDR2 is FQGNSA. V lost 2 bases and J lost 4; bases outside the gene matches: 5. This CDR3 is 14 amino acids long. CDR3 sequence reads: CASSLQGVEYEQYF. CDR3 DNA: TGTGCCAGCAGCTTACAGGGGGTGGAATACGAGCAGTACTTC.

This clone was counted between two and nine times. The CDR3 nucleotides are TGTGCCAGCGTATCCGGGACAGGGGTTGATAGCAATCAGCCCCAGCATTTT. Translating it yields CASVSGTGVDSNQPQHF. The V and J genes are TRBV19 and TRBJ1-5; TRBD1 agrees at 10 bases. CDR1 is LNHDA, CDR2 SQIVND, per germline (reference sequence). This CDR3 is built from 17 residues. Trimming at V came to 9 bases and at J to 0 bases, leaving 11 bases not matched to a gene. Full variable domain (remainder filled in from reference TRBV19 and TRBJ1-5): DGGITQSPKYLFRKEGQNVTLSCEQNLNHDAMYWYRQDPGQGLRLIYYSQIVNDFQKGDIAEGYSVSREKKESFPLTVTSAQKNPTAFYLCASVSGTGVDSNQPQHFGDGTRLSIL.

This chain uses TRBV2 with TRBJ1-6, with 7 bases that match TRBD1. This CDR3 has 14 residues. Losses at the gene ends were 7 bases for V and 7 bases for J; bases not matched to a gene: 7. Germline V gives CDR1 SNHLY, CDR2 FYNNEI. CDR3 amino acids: CASTQGNQNSPLHF. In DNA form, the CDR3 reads TGTGCCAGCACACAGGGGAATCAAAATTCACCCCTCCACTTT.

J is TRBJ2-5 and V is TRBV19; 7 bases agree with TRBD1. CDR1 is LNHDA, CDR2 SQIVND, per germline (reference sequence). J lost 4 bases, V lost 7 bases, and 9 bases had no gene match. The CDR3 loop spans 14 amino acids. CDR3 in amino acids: CASTRTDRVETQYF. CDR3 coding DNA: TGTGCCAGTACCAGAACCGACAGGGTAGAGACCCAGTACTTC.

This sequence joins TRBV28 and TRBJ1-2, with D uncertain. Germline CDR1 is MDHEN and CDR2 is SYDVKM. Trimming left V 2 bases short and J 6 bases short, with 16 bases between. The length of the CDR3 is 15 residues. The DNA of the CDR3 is TGTGCCAGCAGTTTAAGCGCCCGGGGAGAAAATGGCTACACCTTC. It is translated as CASSLSARGENGYTF.

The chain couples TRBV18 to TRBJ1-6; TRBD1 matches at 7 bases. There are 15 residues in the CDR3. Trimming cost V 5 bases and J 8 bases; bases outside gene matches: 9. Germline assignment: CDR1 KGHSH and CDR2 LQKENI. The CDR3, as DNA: TGTGCCAGCTCAAAGGGACAGTTAGAACATTCACCCCTCCACTTT. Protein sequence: CASSKGQLEHSPLHF.

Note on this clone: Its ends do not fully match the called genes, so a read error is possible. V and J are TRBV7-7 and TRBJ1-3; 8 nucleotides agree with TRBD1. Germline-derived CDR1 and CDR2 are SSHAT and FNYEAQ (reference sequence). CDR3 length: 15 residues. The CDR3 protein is CASSPSQGAGNTIYF. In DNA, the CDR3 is TGTGCTAGCAGCCCTTCACAGGGGGCTGGAAACACCATATATTTT.

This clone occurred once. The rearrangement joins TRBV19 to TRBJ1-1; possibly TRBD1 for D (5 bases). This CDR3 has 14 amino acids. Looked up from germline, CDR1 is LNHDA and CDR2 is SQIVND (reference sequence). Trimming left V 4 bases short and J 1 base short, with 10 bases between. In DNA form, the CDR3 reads TGTGCCAGTAGTACGCGGGACGGGAACACTGAAGCTTTCTTT. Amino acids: CASSTRDGNTEAFF.

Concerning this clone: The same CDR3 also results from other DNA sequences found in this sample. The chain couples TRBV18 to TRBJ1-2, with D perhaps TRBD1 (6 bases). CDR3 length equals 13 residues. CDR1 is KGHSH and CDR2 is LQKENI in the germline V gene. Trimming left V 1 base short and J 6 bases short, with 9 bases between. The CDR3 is CASSPLAGDGYTF. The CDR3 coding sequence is TGTGCCAGCTCACCACTGGCAGGGGATGGCTACACCTTC.

CDR3 sequence: CASSESAGTGTEAFF. CDR3 DNA sequence: TGTGCCAGCAGTGAATCGGCAGGAACCGGCACTGAAGCTTTCTTT. This chain uses TRBV2 with TRBJ1-1, with D uncertain. Looked up from germline, CDR1 is SNHLY and CDR2 is FYNNEI. This CDR3 has 15 amino acids. V was pared by 2 bases and J by 4 bases, with 14 bases between.

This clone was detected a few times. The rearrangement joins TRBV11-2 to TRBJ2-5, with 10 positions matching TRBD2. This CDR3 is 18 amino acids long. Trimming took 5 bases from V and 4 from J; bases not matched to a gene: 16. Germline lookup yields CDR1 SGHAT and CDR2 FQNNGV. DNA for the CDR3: TGTGCCAGCAGCCCGGGACTAGCGATACGGTCTATGTTAGAGACCCAGTACTTC. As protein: CASSPGLAIRSMLETQYF.

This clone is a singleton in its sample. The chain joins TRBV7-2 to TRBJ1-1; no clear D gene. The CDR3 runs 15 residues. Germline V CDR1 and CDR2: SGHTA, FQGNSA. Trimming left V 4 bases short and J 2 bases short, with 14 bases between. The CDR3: CASSSGWKVNTEAFF. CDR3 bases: TGTGCCAGCAGCTCGGGGTGGAAAGTAAACACTGAAGCTTTCTTT.

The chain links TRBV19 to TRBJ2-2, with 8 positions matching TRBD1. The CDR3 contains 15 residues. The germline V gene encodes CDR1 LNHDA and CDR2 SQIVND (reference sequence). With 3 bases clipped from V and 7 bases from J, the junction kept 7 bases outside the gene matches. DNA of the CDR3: TGTGCCAGTAGTATCCTTCGAGGACAGGGCGGGGAGCTGTTTTTT. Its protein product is CASSILRGQGGELFF.

CDR3 protein: CASGARTAYGYTF. CDR3 bases: TGTGCCAGTGGAGCCCGGACAGCCTATGGCTACACCTTC. V gene TRBV19 combines with J gene TRBJ1-2; perhaps TRBD1 as D (6 bases). V was shortened by 8 bases and J by 4 bases, with 14 bases between the two germline ends. Germline-derived CDR1 and CDR2 are LNHDA and SQIVND (reference sequence). The CDR3 is 13 residues long.

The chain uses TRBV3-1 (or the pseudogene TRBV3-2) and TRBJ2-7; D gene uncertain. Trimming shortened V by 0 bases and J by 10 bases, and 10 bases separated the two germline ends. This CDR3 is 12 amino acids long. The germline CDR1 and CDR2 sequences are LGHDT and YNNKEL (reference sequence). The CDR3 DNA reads TGTGCCAGCAGCCAAGAAGTAGGAGAACAGTACTTC. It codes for CASSQEVGEQYF.

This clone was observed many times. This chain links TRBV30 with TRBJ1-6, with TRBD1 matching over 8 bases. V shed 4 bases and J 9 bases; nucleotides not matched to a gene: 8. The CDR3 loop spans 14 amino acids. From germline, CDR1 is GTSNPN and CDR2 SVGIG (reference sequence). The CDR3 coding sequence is TGTGCCTGGAAAGACAGGGGACCAATTTCACCCCTCCACTTT. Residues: CAWKDRGPISPLHF.

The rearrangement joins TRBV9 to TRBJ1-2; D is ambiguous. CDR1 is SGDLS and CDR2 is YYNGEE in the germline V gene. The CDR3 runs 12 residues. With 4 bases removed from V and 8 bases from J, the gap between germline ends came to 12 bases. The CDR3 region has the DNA TGTGCCAGCAGCTCCGGGATGATGGGCTACACCTTC. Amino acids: CASSSGMMGYTF.

The CDR3: CASSLRLAGGTDTQYF. CDR3 nucleotides: TGCGCCAGCAGCCTCCGACTAGCGGGGGGCACAGATACGCAGTATTTT. The chain links TRBV5-1 to TRBJ2-3, with TRBD2 matching over 12 bases. CDR3 size: 16 residues. Germline loops: CDR1 SGHRS, CDR2 YFSETQ. V gave up 4 bases and J gave up 1 base; unmatched junction bases: 4. The full variable domain, in which reference TRBV5-1 and TRBJ2-3 provide the parts outside the CDR3, is KAGVTQTPRYLIKTRGQQVTLSCSPISGHRSVSWYQQTPGQGLQFLFEYFSETQRNKGNFPGRFSGRQFSNSRSEMNVSTLELGDSALYLCASSLRLAGGTDTQYFGPGTRLTVL.